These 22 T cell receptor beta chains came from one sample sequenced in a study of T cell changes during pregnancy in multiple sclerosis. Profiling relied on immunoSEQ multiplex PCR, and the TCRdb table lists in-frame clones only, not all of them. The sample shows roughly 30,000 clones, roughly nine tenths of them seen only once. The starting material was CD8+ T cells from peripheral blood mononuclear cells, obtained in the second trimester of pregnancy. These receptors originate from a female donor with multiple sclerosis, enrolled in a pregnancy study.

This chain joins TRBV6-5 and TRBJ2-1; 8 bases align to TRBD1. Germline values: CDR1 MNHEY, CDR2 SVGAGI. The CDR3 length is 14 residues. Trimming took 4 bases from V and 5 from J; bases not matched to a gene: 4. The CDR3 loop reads CASSSGTGDNEQFF. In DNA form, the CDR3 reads TGTGCCAGCAGTTCCGGGACAGGAGACAATGAGCAGTTCTTC.

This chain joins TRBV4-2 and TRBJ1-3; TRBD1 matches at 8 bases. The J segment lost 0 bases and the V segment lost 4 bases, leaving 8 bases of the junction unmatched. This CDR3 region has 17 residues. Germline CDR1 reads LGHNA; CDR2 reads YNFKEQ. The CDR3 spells CASSPPGQESSGNTIYF. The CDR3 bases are TGTGCCAGCAGCCCCCCGGGACAGGAGAGCTCTGGAAACACCATATATTTT.

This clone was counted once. The CDR3 here is CAISVGLSFYEQYF. CDR3 sequence (DNA): TGTGCCATCAGTGTGGGCCTCAGCTTTTACGAGCAGTACTTC. This chain links TRBV10-3 with TRBJ2-7, with D unclear. Germline V gene sequence: CDR1 ENHRY, CDR2 SYGVKD. Trimming stripped 4 bases from V and 4 bases from J, with 14 bases between. CDR3 length: 14 amino acids.

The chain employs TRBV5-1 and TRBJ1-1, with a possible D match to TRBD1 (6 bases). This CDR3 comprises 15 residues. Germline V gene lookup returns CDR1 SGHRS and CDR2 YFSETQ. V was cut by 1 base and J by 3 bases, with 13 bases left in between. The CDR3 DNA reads TGCGCCAGCAGCTTGTTAACAGGGCAATACACTGAAGCTTTCTTT. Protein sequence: CASSLLTGQYTEAFF.

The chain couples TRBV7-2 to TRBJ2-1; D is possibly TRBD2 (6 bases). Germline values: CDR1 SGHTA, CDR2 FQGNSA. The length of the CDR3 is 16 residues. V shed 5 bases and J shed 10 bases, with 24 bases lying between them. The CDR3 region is CASSLGSRGGNQEQFF. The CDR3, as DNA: TGTGCCAGCAGCCTAGGGTCTAGAGGAGGGAACCAAGAGCAGTTCTTC.

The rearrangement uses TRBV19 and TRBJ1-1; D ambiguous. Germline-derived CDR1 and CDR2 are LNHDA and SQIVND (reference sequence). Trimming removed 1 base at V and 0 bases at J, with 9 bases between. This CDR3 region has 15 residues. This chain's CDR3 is CASSIGAGLNTEAFF. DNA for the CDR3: TGTGCCAGTAGTATAGGGGCAGGATTGAACACTGAAGCTTTCTTT.

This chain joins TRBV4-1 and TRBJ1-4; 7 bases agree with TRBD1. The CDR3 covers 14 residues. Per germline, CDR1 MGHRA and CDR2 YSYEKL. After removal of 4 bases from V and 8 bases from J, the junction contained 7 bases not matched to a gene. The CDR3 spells CASSPRTGDEKLFF. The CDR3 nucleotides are TGCGCCAGCAGCCCCCGGACAGGAGACGAAAAACTGTTTTTT.

Here the CDR3 DNA reads TGTGCCAGCAGTCCCGATACAAATGAGCAGTTCTTC. This codes for CASSPDTNEQFF. The genes are TRBV28 and TRBJ2-1; D not resolved. Germline CDR1 reads MDHEN; CDR2 reads SYDVKM. The ends were cut back, 5 bases at V and 7 bases at J, with 9 bases in the middle. The CDR3 runs 12 residues. Based on the CDR3 plus reference TRBV28 and TRBJ2-1, the full variable domain is DVKVTQSSRYLVKRTGEKVFLECVQDMDHENMFWYRQDPGLGLRLIYFSYDVKMKEKGDIPEGYSVSREKKERFSLILESASTNQTSMYLCASSPDTNEQFFGPGTRLTVL.

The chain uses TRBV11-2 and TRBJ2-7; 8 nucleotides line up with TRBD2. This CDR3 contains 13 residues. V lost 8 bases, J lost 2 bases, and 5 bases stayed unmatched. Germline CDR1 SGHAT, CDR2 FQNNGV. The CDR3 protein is CASGLAGAYEQYF. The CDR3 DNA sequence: TGTGCCAGCGGTCTAGCGGGTGCCTACGAGCAGTACTTC.

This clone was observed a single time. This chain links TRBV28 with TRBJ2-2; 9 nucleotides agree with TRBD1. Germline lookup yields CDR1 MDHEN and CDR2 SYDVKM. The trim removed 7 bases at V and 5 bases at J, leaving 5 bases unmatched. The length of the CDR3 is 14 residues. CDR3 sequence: CASTVTGGTGELFF. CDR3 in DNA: TGTGCCAGCACTGTGACAGGGGGGACCGGGGAGCTGTTTTTT.

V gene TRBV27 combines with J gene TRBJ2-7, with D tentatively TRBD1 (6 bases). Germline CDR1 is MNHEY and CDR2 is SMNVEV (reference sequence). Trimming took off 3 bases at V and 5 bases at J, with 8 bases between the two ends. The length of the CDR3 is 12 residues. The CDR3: CASSFPGDEQYF. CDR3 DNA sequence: TGTGCCAGCAGTTTCCCAGGGGACGAGCAGTACTTC.

Here the CDR3 DNA reads TGTGCCAGCAGCTTAGAAGGAGTTGGGTTATATCAGCCCCAGCATTTT. Its protein is CASSLEGVGLYQPQHF. This chain uses TRBV7-2 with TRBJ1-5; D is unresolved. The CDR3 extends over 16 amino acids. Trimming took off 1 base at V and 5 bases at J, with 15 bases between the two ends. The V gene's germline CDR1 is SGHTA and CDR2 FQGNSA.

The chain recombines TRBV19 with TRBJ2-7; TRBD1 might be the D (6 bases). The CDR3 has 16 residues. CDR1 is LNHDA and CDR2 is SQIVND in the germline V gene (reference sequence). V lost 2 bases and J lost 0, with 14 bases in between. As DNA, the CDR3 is TGTGCCAGTAGTATACGTGGACAGCCTAGCTCCTACGAGCAGTACTTC. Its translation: CASSIRGQPSSYEQYF.

The CDR3, as DNA: TGTGCCAGCAGTCCTCGTCACACCTTCTCTGGAAACACCATATATTTT. It specifies CASSPRHTFSGNTIYF. This chain uses TRBV28 with TRBJ1-3; no clear D. The germline CDR1 and CDR2 sequences are MDHEN and SYDVKM. The V gene lost 5 bases and the J gene lost 0 bases, with 14 bases spanning the gap. This CDR3 has 16 residues.

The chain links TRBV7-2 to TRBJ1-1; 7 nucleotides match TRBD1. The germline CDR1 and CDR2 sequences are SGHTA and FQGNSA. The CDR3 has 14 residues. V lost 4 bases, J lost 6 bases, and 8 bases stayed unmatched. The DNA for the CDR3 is TGTGCCAGCAGCTGGAGGGGGCGTGGGGCTGAAGCTTTCTTT. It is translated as CASSWRGRGAEAFF.

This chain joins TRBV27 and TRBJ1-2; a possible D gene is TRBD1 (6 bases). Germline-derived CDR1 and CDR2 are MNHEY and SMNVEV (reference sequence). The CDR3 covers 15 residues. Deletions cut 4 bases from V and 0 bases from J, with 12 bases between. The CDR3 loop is CASSSLDRTNYGYTF. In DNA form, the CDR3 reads TGTGCCAGCAGTTCGCTAGACAGGACTAACTATGGCTACACCTTC.

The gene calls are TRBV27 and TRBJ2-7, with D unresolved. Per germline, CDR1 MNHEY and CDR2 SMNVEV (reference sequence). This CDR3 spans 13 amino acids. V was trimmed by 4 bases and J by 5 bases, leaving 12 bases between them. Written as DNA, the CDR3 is TGTGCCAGCAGTTATGCCCACTTCCACGAGCAGTACTTC. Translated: CASSYAHFHEQYF.

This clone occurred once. This chain's CDR3 is CASSPDPNGPYEQYF. The CDR3 coding sequence is TGCGCCAGCAGCCCCGACCCAAATGGGCCCTACGAGCAGTACTTC. V and J are TRBV4-3 and TRBJ2-7; no definite D call. The length of the CDR3 is 15 residues. V was cut by 4 bases and J by 2 bases, with 15 bases left in between. Germline CDR1 LGHNA, CDR2 YSLEER.

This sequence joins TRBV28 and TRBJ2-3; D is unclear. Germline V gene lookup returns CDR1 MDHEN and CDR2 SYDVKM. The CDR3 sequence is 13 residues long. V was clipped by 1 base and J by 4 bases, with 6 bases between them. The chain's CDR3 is CASSLLNSDTQYF. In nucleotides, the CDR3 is TGTGCCAGCAGTTTATTAAACTCAGATACGCAGTATTTT.

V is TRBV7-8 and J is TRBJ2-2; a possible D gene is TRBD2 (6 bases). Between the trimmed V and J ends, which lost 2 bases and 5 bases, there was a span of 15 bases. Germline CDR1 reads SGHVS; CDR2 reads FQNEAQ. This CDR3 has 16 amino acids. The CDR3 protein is CASSLIGGRGTGELFF. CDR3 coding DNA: TGTGCCAGCAGCTTAATCGGAGGGCGGGGAACCGGGGAGCTGTTTTTT.

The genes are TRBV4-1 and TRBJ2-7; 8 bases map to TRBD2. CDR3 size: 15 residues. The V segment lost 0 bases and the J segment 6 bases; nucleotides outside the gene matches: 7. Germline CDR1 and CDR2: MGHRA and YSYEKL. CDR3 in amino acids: CASSQEGGLEAEQYF. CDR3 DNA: TGCGCCAGCAGCCAAGAGGGGGGACTAGAGGCCGAGCAGTACTTC.

The CDR3, as DNA: TGTGCCAGCTCATCCGGGACAGGGAGCCAGCCCCAGCATTTT. The encoded protein is CASSSGTGSQPQHF. The chain has TRBV18 and TRBJ1-5; TRBD1 matches 9 bases. V lost 5 bases and J lost 7; bases outside the gene matches: 6. The CDR3 loop spans 14 amino acids. Germline lookup yields CDR1 KGHSH and CDR2 LQKENI.